The clone carrying this T cell receptor beta chain has a handful of counts. No antigen is known for it. These data belong to a study of T cell responses to AZD1222 COVID-19 vaccine. The study, taken as a whole, reports: At study baseline, merely more than 5 AZD1222 recipients were seropositive. The CD4 TCRs associated with vaccination extended across spike and predominated at 160-218 and 743-854. Increased Spike-specific TCR breadth and depth were observed after two AZD1222 doses. Repertoires were collected only later (after the peak T cell response had occurred).

Germline values: CDR1 SGHRS, CDR2 YFSETQ. The CDR3 extends over 14 amino acids. Trimming shortened V by 0 bases and J by 5 bases, and 12 bases separated the two germline ends. This table comes from immunoSEQ multiplex PCR, and its TCRdb copy is limited to in-frame clones, with some not included. In the table there are 100,000 to 150,000 clones, about 92% of which are singletons. The V and J genes are TRBV5-1 and TRBJ2-7; D is unresolved. This TCR derives from an adult who received the AZD1222 COVID-19 vaccine. The starting material was peripheral blood, obtained 28 days after the second AZD1222 dose. As DNA, the CDR3 is TGCGCCAGCAGCTTGGGAGGTTGGCAAGACGAGCAGTACTTC. Translating it yields CASSLGGWQDEQYF.